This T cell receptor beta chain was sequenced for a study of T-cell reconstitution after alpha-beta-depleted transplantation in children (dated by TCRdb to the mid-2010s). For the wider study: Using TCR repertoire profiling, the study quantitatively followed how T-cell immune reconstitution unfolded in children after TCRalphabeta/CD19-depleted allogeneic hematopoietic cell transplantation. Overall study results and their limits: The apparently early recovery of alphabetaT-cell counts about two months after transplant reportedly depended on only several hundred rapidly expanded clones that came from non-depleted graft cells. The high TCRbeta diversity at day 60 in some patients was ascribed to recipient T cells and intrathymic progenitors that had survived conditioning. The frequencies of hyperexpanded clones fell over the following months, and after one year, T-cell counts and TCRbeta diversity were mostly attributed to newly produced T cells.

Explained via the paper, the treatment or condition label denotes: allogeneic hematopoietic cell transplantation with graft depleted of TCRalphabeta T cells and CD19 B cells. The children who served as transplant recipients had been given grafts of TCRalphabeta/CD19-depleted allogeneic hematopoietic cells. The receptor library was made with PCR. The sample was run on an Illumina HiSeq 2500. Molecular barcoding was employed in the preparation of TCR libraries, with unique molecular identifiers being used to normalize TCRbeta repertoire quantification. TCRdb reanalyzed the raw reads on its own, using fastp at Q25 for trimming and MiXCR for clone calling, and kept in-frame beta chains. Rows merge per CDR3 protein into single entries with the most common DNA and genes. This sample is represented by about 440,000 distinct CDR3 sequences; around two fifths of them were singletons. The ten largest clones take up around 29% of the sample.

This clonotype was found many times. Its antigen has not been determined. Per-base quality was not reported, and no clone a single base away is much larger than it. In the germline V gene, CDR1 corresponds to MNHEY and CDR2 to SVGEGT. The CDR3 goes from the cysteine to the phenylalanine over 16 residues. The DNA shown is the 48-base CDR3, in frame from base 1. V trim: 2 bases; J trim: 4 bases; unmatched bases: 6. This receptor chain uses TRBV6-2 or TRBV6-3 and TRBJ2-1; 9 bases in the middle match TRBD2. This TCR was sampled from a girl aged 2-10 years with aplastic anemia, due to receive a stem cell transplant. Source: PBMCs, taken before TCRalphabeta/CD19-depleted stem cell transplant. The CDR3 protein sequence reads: CASSYPTSGYYNEQFF. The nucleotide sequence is TGTGCCAGCAGTTACCCTACTAGCGGGTATTACAATGAGCAGTTCTTC.